The text below deals with one TCR beta chain. The antigen is unknown. With 4 bases clipped from V and 2 bases from J, the junction kept 7 bases outside the gene matches. The CDR3 is 15 residues long. Germline V gene data show CDR1 as LGHDT and CDR2 as YNNKEL (reference sequence). This record comes from a study of regulatory T cells in long-lasting Graves disease. Time point defined: persistent/refractory GD, antithyroid drugs over 5 years with positive TRAb. Construction of the TCR library relied on RNA isolated from PBMCs. Those enrolled as patients came out of an endocrinology department in Xi'an, China. The authors built TCR beta libraries using iRepertoire HTBI primers and Arm-PCR of CDR3 regions. TCRdb ran MiXCR on the multiplex PCR reads and lists one entry per CDR3 protein. The table has 650,000 to 700,000 distinct CDR3 sequences, about 32% seen once. General study results and limits: TRBV28 was favored in persistent disease, as were TRBJ1-2 and TRBJ2-5.

The clonotype originates from a female donor with Graves disease. J is TRBJ1-1 and V is TRBV3-1, with 7 bases matching TRBD1. The starting material was peripheral blood mononuclear cells (PBMCs), obtained when the disease was refractory, from a patient treated with antithyroid drugs. The CDR3 reads CASSRPGQINTEAFF. The DNA of the CDR3 is TGTGCCAGCAGCCGACCGGGACAGATAAACACTGAAGCTTTCTTT.